Below, one TCR beta chain is given with its context. These data come from a study of T-cell memory formation after mild COVID-19. A 5'RACE reaction primed in the constant segment made cDNA libraries of TCR alpha and TCR beta, and these carried sample barcodes and UMIs. TCRdb re-called the 5' RACE reads through MiXCR, storing one row per CDR3 protein. The sample records 350,000 to 450,000 distinct CDR3 sequences, about an eighth being singletons. The length of the CDR3 is 14 residues. The J segment lost 8 bases and the V segment lost 3 bases, leaving 2 bases of the junction unmatched. CDR1 SGHRS and CDR2 YFSETQ come from the germline V gene.

The source material was PBMCs or a T cell subset sorted from them (not recorded which). V gene TRBV5-1 combines with J gene TRBJ2-1; 13 bases agree with TRBD2. The sequence was collected from a man aged 18 to 35 who had mild COVID-19 (a few samples of this study predate the infection). Cell type and time point are not known. The CDR3: CASSWGTSGDEQFF. CDR3 bases: TGCGCCAGCAGCTGGGGGACTAGCGGGGATGAGCAGTTCTTC.